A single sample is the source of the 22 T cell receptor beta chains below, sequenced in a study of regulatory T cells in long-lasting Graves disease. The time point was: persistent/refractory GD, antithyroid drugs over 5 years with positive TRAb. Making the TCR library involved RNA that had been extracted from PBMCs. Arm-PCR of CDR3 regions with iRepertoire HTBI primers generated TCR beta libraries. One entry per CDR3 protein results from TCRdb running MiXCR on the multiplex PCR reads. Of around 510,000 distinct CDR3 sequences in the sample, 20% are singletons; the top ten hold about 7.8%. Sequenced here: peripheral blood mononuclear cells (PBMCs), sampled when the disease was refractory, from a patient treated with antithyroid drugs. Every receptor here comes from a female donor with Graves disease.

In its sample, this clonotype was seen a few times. CDR3 DNA sequence: TGTGCCGCGAAGACAGGCCCCTATGGCTACACCTTC. Its protein product is CAAKTGPYGYTF. V is TRBV27 and J is TRBJ1-2; tentatively, D is TRBD1 (6 bases). V lost 11 bases and J lost 4, with 14 bases in between. This CDR3 spans 12 amino acids. Germline V gene data show CDR1 as MNHEY and CDR2 as SMNVEV (reference sequence).

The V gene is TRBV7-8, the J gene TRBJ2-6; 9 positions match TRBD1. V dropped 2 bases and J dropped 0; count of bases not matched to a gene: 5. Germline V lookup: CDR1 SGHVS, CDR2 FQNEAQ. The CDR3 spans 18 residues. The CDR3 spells CASSLLQGAGSGANVLTF. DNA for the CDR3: TGTGCCAGCAGCTTATTACAGGGGGCCGGCTCTGGGGCCAACGTCCTGACTTTC.

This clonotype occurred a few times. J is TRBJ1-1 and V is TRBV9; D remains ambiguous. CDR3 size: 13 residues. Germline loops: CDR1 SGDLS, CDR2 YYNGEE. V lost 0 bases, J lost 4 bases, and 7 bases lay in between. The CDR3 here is CASSVDEGTEAFF. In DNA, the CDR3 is TGTGCCAGCAGCGTAGATGAGGGCACTGAAGCTTTCTTT.

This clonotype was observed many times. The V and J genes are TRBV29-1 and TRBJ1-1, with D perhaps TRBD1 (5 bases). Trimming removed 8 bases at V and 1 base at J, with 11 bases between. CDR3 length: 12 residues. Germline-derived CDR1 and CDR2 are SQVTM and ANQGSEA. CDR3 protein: CSSDGGNTEAFF. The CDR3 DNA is TGCAGCTCCGACGGGGGGAACACTGAAGCTTTCTTT.

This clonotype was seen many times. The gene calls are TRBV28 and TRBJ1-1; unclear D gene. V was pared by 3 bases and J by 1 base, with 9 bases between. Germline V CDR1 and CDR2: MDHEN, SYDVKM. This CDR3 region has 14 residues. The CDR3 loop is CASSFWGQNTEAFF. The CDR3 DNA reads TGTGCCAGCAGTTTCTGGGGTCAGAACACTGAAGCTTTCTTT.

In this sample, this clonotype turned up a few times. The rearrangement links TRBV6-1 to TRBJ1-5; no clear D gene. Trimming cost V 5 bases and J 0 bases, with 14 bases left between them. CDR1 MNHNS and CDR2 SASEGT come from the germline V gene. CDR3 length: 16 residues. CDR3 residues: CASSPGFGYSNQPQHF. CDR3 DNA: TGTGCCAGCAGTCCGGGATTTGGGTATAGCAATCAGCCCCAGCATTTT.

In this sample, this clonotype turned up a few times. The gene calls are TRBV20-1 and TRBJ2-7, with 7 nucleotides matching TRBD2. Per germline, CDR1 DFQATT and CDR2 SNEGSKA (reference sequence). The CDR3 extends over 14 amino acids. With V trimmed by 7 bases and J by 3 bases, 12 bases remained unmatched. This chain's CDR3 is CSGGGGSGLYEQYF. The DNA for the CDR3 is TGCAGTGGGGGGGGGGGTAGCGGGCTCTACGAGCAGTACTTC.

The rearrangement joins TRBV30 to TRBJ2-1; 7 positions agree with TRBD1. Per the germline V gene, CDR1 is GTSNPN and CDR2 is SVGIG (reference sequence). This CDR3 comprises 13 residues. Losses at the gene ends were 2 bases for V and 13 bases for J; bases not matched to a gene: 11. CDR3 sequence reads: CAWSLLGDRAQFF. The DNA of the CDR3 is TGTGCCTGGAGTCTGTTGGGGGACAGAGCTCAGTTCTTC.

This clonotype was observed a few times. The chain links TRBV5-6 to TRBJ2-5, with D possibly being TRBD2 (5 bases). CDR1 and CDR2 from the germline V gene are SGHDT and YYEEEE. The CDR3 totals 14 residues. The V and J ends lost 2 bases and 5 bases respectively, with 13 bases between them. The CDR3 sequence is CASSFVLAGETQYF. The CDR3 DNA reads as TGTGCCAGCAGCTTCGTCCTAGCTGGGGAGACCCAGTACTTC.

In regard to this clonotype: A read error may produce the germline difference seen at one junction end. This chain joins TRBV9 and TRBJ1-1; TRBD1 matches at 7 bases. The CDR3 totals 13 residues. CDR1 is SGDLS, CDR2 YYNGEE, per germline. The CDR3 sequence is CASSEQGRSEAFF. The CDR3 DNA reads TGCGCCAGCAGCGAACAGGGGCGGAGTGAAGCTTTCTTT. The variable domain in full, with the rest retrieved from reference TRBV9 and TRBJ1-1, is DSGVTQTPKHLITATGQRVTLRCSPRSGDLSVYWYQQSLDQGLQFLIQYYNGEERAKGNILERFSAQQFPDLHSELNLSSLELGDSALYFCASSEQGRSEAFFGQGTRLTVV.

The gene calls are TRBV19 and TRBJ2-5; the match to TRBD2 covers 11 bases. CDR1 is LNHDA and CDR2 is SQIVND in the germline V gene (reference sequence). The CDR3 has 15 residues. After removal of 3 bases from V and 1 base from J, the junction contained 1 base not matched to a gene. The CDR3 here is CASSIGTSGQETQYF. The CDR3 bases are TGTGCCAGTAGTATCGGGACTAGCGGCCAAGAGACCCAGTACTTC.

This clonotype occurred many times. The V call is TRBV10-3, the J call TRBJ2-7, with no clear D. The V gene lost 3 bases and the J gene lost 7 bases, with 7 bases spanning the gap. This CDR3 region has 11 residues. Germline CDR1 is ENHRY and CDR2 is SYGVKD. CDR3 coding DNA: TGTGCCATCAGTGAAGTGCGGGAGCAGTACTTC. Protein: CAISEVREQYF.

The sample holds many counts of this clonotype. The CDR3 loop reads CATRAGGATQYF. For the CDR3, the DNA is TGTGCCACCCGGGCTGGGGGCGCGACGCAGTACTTC. This chain joins TRBV12-3 or TRBV12-4 and TRBJ2-7, with D possibly being TRBD1 (6 bases). V was shortened by 10 bases and J by 9 bases, with 19 bases between the two germline ends. CDR3 length equals 12 residues.

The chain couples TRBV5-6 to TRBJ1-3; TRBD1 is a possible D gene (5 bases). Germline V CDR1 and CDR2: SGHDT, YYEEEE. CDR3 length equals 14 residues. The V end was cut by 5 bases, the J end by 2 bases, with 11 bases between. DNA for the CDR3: TGTGCCAGCAGGATCCAGGGTGCTGGAAACACCATATATTTT. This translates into CASRIQGAGNTIYF.

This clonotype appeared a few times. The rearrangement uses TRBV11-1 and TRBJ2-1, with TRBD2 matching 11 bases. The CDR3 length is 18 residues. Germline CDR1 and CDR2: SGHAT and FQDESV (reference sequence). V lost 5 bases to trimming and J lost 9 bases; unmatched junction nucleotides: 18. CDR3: CASSRKQGPGLAVPEQFF. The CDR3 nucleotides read TGTGCCAGCAGCAGAAAACAGGGACCGGGACTAGCGGTGCCTGAGCAGTTCTTC.

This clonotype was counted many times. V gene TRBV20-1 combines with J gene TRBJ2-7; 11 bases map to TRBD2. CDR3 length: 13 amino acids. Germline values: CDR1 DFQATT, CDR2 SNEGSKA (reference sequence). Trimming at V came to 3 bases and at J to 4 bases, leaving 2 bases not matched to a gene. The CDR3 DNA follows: TGCAGTGCTAGCGGGACTAGCGGATACGAGCAGTACTTC. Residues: CSASGTSGYEQYF.

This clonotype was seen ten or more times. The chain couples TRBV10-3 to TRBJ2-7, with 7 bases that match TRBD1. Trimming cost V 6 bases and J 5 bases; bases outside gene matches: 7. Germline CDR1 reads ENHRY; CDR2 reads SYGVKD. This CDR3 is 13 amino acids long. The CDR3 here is CAIRLGTDHEQYF. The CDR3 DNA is TGTGCCATCAGACTCGGGACAGACCACGAGCAGTACTTC.

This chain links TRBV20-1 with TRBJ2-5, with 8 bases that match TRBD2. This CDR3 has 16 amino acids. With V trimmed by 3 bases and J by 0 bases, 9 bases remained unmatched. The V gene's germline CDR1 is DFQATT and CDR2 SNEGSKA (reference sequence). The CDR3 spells CSASRWLAGYQETQYF. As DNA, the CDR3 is TGCAGTGCTAGTCGGTGGCTAGCGGGCTACCAAGAGACCCAGTACTTC.

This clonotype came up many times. Written as DNA, the CDR3 is TGCAGTGCCCAGACTAGCGGGAGCTCCTACGAGCAGTACTTC. This gives the protein CSAQTSGSSYEQYF. The rearrangement joins TRBV20-1 to TRBJ2-7, with 12 positions matching TRBD2. Trimming took 6 bases from V and 0 from J; bases not matched to a gene: 3. This CDR3 region has 14 residues. Germline V gene data show CDR1 as DFQATT and CDR2 as SNEGSKA (reference sequence).

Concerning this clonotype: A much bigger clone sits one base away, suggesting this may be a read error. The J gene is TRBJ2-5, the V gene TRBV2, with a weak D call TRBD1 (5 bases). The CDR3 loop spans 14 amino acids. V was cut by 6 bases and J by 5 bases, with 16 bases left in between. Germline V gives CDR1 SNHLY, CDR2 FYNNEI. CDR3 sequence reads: CASSLESRVETQYF. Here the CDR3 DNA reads TGTGCCAGCAGCTTGGAAAGCAGGGTCGAGACCCAGTACTTC.

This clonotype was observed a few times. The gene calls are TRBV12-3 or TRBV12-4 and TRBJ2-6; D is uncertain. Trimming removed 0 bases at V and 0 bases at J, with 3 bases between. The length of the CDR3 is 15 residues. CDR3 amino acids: CASSLASSGANVLTF. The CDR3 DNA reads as TGTGCCAGCAGTTTAGCGAGCTCTGGGGCCAACGTCCTGACTTTC.

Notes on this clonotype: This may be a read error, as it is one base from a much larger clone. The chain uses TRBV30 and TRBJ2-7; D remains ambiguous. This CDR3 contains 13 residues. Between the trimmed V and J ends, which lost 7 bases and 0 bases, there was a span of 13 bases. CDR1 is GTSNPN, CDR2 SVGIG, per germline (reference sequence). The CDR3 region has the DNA TGTGCCTCCGAGACGCAGAGCTCCTACGAGCAGTACTTC. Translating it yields CASETQSSYEQYF.